This note documents a single T cell receptor beta chain sequence. The sample carries other DNA sequences with the same CDR3. The assay used deep level. Scientists sequenced DNA from unsorted PBMC on ten immunoSEQ deep assay plates. Method: immunoSEQ multiplex PCR; TCRdb's copy keeps in-frame clones and lacks some. The table shows over 400,000 clones, with over 75% occurring only once. This record belongs to a study of shared clonotypes between healthy human individuals. The V end was cut by 0 bases, the J end by 2 bases, with 12 bases between. The V gene's germline CDR1 is SGDLS and CDR2 YYNGEE. The CDR3 runs 16 residues.

This clonotype was sampled from a woman between 35 and 50 years old in good health. Some clones in this sample may be carry-over from other donors' samples. The chain carries TRBV9 and TRBJ2-1; no clear D gene. Specimen: PBMCs. In nucleotides, the CDR3 is TGTGCCAGCAGCGTAGGTGGGCGTGGGACCTACAATGAGCAGTTCTTC. This codes for CASSVGGRGTYNEQFF.